This T cell receptor (beta chain) came from a study of technical replicates of blood from a few donors (dated by TCRdb to 2015 to 2018). As to this clone: No antigen is known for it. Nothing much larger sits one base from this clone, and base qualities are not available.

The library was built by means of the immunoSEQ multiplex PCR assay. Entries here come from immuneACCESS through TCRdb and include only in-frame sequences with V and J called. Some clones fail to appear in such tables; in the studies checked, an unresolved V gene covers under half of the shortfall, and the cause of the remainder is unknown. Present in this sample are tens of thousands of clones, nearly 97% of which were seen just once. The ten largest clones represent 0.2% to 0.3% of the sample. This sequence was found in a human donor in good health. Sequenced sample: T cells isolated from PBMCs.

The sequenced DNA is TGTGCCAGCAGTTACTCAATTGCGTGGAGGTATGGCTACACCTTC. Translated, it gives CASSYSIAWRYGYTF. The sequence is built from TRBV6-5 and TRBJ1-2, with no reliable assignment of the D segment. The germline V gene yields MNHEY for CDR1 and SVGAGI for CDR2. V drops 0 bases and J drops 5 bases, leaving 13 bases in between. From the cysteine up to the phenylalanine, the CDR3 has a length of 15 residues. Just CDR3 DNA is preserved here, 45 bases in frame from base 1.